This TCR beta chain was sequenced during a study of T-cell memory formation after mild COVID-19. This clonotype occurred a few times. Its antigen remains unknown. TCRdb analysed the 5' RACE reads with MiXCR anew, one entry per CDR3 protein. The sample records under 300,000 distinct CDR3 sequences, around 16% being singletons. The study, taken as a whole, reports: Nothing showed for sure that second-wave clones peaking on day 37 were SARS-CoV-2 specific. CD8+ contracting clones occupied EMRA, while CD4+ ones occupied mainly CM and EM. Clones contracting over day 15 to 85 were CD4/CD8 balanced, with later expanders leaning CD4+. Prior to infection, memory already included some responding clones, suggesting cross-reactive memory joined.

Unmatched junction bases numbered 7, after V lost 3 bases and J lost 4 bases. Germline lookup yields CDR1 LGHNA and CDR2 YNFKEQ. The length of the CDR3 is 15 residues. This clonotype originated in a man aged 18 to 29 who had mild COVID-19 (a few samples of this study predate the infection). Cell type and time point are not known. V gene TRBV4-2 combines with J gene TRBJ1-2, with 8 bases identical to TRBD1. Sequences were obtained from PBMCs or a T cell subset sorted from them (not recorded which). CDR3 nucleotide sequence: TGTGCCAGCAGCCAGACAGGGGACTTACTCTATGGCTACACCTTC. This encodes CASSQTGDLLYGYTF.